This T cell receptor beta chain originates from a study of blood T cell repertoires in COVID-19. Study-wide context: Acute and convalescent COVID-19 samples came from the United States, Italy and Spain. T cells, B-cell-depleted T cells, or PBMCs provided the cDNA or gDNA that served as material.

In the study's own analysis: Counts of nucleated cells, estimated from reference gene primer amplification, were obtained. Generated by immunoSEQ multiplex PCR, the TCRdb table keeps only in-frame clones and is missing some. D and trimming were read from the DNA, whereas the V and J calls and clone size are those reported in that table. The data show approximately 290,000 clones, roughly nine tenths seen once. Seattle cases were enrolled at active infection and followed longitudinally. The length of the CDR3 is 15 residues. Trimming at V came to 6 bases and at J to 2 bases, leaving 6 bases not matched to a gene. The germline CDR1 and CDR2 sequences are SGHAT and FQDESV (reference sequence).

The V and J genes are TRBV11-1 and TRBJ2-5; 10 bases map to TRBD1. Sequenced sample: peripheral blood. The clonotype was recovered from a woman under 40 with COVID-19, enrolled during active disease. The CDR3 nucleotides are TGTGCCAGCAGTTCCGGGACAGGGGCACAAGAGACCCAGTACTTC. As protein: CASSSGTGAQETQYF.